This paragraph reports one T cell receptor (beta chain). Antigen specificity is unknown. Measured with immunoSEQ multiplex PCR; TCRdb has only the in-frame clones, and not every one. The table lists 86,000 or so clones, 75% to 95% of them singletons. This entry belongs to a study of T cell responses to AZD1222 COVID-19 vaccine. Study-level findings and limits: Among vaccine-associated CD4 TCRs, coverage spanned spike, with dominance at 160-218 and 743-854. The donors showed a predominance of white British ancestry and of females, with possible underestimation of clonal diversity.

The CDR3 totals 18 residues. V was pared by 0 bases and J by 6 bases, with 21 bases between. The V gene's germline CDR1 is MNHEY and CDR2 SMNVEV (reference sequence). The clonotype comes from an adult who received the AZD1222 COVID-19 vaccine. The sample in question was peripheral blood, obtained 28 days after the second AZD1222 dose. This chain uses TRBV27 with TRBJ1-5; D is undetermined. The CDR3 sequence: CASSLSGRVGYDTQPQHF. DNA for the CDR3: TGTGCCAGCAGTTTATCGGGGAGGGTGGGATACGATACTCAGCCCCAGCATTTT.